This is a list of T cell receptor beta chains from one sample in a study of CD8+ T cells in alopecia areata. TCRdb's table, derived via immunoSEQ multiplex PCR, lists solely in-frame clones and lacks some. The sample shows some 190,000 clones, roughly 60% of them seen only once. The material sequenced was CD4+ T cells sorted from blood, taken at week 24, from a patient treated with tofacitinib. The receptor source for this set is a human donor with alopecia areata. Each CDR3 is given with its conserved first and last residue.

j_call,v_call,cdr3_length,cdr3_aa
TRBJ1-5,TRBV9,15,CASSPGGDSNQPQHF
TRBJ2-1,TRBV29-1,12,CSVEYSYNEQFF
TRBJ2-2,TRBV29-1,14,CSAAGTRSTGELFF
TRBJ1-5,TRBV5-4,14,CASSSLVGNQPQHF
TRBJ2-6,TRBV7-3,14,CASRSNAGANVLTF
TRBJ2-7,TRBV12-5,14,CASGTGTGKNEQYF
TRBJ1-1,TRBV7-8,13,CETRQLMNTEAFF
TRBJ1-5,TRBV5-4,14,CASSSGQGGQPQHF
TRBJ2-1,TRBV14,19,CASSQGFPLAANRSNEQFF
TRBJ1-5,TRBV27,14,CASSFLGQNQPQHF
TRBJ2-6,TRBV4-3,17,CASRHTGADSGANVLTF
TRBJ1-2,TRBV29-1,12,CSVETAGYGYTF
TRBJ1-1,TRBV7-9,15,CASSLAQGWTTEAFF
TRBJ2-1,TRBV9,14,CASSVEALAGEQFF
TRBJ2-6,TRBV2,20,CASIGARGNGRLPGANVLTF
TRBJ1-2,TRBV29-1,15,CSVGSGGANPYGYTF
TRBJ2-6,TRBV4-3,19,CASSQRWAGGSSGANVLTF
TRBJ1-1,TRBV15,14,CATSSGGSATEAFF
TRBJ2-5,TRBV30,12,CAWTRGGETQYF
TRBJ2-2,TRBV5-1,14,CASSPGLDTGELFF
TRBJ2-7,TRBV25-1,11,CASTGAYEQYF
TRBJ2-7,TRBV6-1,15,CASVGGASGSYEQYF
TRBJ1-3,TRBV29-1,12,CSVDTGGNTIYF
TRBJ2-7,TRBV7-2,13,CASTRSGGYEQYF
TRBJ2-5,TRBV5-6,19,CASSLEGYGTSSHQETQYF
TRBJ1-1,TRBV29-1,14,CSVEPPERRAEAFF
TRBJ1-3,TRBV27,15,CASSIQGFSGNTIYF
TRBJ2-1,TRBV29-1,14,CSVVVQGSYNEQFF
TRBJ1-1,TRBV29-1,10,CSVAGQEAFF
TRBJ2-2,TRBV9,15,CASSVVSENTGELFF
TRBJ2-3,TRBV27,13,CASLLQGSDTQYF
TRBJ2-5,TRBV25-1,14,CASSENRDQETQYF
TRBJ1-2,TRBV2,17,CASSDVPGQGPGYGYTF
TRBJ2-5,TRBV9,15,CASSDKTGTQETQYF
TRBJ1-2,TRBV7-8,12,CASSLGPKGYTF
TRBJ2-7,TRBV2,15,CASSESQGWTYEQYF
TRBJ1-2,TRBV28,13,CASSLLTGSGNTF
TRBJ1-6,TRBV25-1,14,CASSVNRGGSPLHF
TRBJ2-1,TRBV29-1,13,CSVGSSGINEQFF
TRBJ2-5,TRBV6-5,13,CASSQLTSKTQYF
TRBJ1-1,TRBV30,13,CAHAGGTNTEAFF
TRBJ2-7,TRBV5-1,15,CASSFGQGRSYEQYF
TRBJ1-1,TRBV30,13,CAWRVGGSAEAFF
TRBJ1-5,TRBV5-6,14,CASSMGTDNQPQHF
TRBJ2-5,TRBV10-3,16,CAISERASGGQETQYF
TRBJ1-5,TRBV25-1,14,CASSPVGSDQPQHF
TRBJ1-1,TRBV5-6,16,CASSPDFGRVDTEAFF
TRBJ2-7,TRBV10-3,13,CAITGQERDEQYF
TRBJ2-3,TRBV7-7,13,CASSLRRTDTQYF
TRBJ1-5,TRBV29-1,15,CSVSQNPGGSQPQHF
TRBJ2-1,TRBV15,13,CATSRDAGNEQFF
TRBJ1-5,TRBV30,14,CAWSAPGGPQPQHF
TRBJ2-1,TRBV19,15,CASTPDGGVYNEQFF
TRBJ1-6,TRBV2,15,CASRIESSYNSPLHF
TRBJ1-1,TRBV9,14,CASSVAQMNTEAFF
TRBJ1-6,TRBV4-3,14,CASSQEAGRAPLHF